This passage covers 15 T cell receptor beta chains from one sample sequenced in a study of blood T cell repertoires in COVID-19. Assay used: immunoSEQ multiplex PCR; TCRdb lists only in-frame clones, some missing. Of about 34,000 clones in the sample, 70% to 80% are singletons; the top ten hold about 7.9%. Sequencing input: peripheral blood. The receptors originated from a woman aged 60 to 75 with acute or convalescent COVID-19.

V usage is TRBV11-1 and J usage is TRBJ2-7; TRBD1 is a possible D gene (6 bases). Per germline, CDR1 SGHAT and CDR2 FQDESV (reference sequence). V gave up 6 bases and J gave up 5 bases, with 17 bases separating them. CDR3 length: 14 residues. For the CDR3, the DNA is TGTGCCAGCAGACGAATTCCAGGGGACAACGAGCAGTACTTC. It is translated as CASRRIPGDNEQYF.

A few counts support this clone. CDR3 sequence (DNA): TGCGCCAGCAGTTTTAGTACAGGGGTAGCCTACGAGCAGTACTTC. The encoded protein is CASSFSTGVAYEQYF. The V and J genes are TRBV5-1 and TRBJ2-7, with 7 bases fitting TRBD1. From germline, CDR1 is SGHRS and CDR2 YFSETQ. This CDR3 spans 15 amino acids. Unmatched junction bases numbered 10, after V lost 5 bases and J lost 2 bases.

The chain is built from TRBV28 and TRBJ2-5; D perhaps matches TRBD2 (7 bases). The CDR3 covers 16 residues. V lost 8 bases and J 4 bases, leaving 23 bases between the germline ends. Germline V CDR1 and CDR2: MDHEN, SYDVKM. DNA for the CDR3: TGTGCCAGCTTGGAGGGGGGGCCGTTTCGTCGAGAGACCCAGTACTTC. This encodes CASLEGGPFRRETQYF.

The rearrangement links TRBV5-1 to TRBJ2-1; 8 bases are shared with TRBD2. With 5 bases clipped from V and 6 bases from J, the junction kept 7 bases outside the gene matches. The CDR3 length is 14 residues. The germline V gene has CDR1 SGHRS and CDR2 YFSETQ. The CDR3 nucleotides are TGCGCCAGCAGGGCGGGGGGATCCCTCAATGAGCAGTTCTTC. The encoded protein is CASRAGGSLNEQFF.

This chain uses TRBV29-1 with TRBJ1-4; 10 bases are shared with TRBD1. This CDR3 is 14 amino acids long. Germline CDR1 is SQVTM and CDR2 is ANQGSEA. J gave up 5 bases and V 5 bases, and 5 bases lay outside the gene matches. As DNA, the CDR3 is TGCAGCGTTCGGACAGGGGGACAAAATGAAAAACTGTTTTTT. Translating it yields CSVRTGGQNEKLFF.

The chain couples TRBV7-3 to TRBJ2-2, with 9 bases fitting TRBD1. Germline CDR1 reads SGHTA; CDR2 reads FQGTGA. V was pared by 3 bases and J by 6 bases, with 11 bases of the junction left unmatched. The CDR3 has 17 amino acids. The chain's CDR3 is CASSFTPGQGVSGELFF. CDR3 nucleotide sequence: TGTGCCAGCAGCTTTACTCCGGGACAGGGCGTCTCCGGGGAGCTGTTTTTT.

This clone appeared a few times. The V call is TRBV2, the J call TRBJ1-5; 10 nucleotides agree with TRBD1. Germline V gene data show CDR1 as SNHLY and CDR2 as FYNNEI. This CDR3 spans 15 amino acids. Trimming removed 6 bases from V and 4 bases from J; junction bases left unmatched: 6. The CDR3 protein is CASSDQDRGNQPQHF. The DNA of the CDR3 is TGTGCCAGCAGCGACCAGGACAGGGGGAATCAGCCCCAGCATTTT.

This chain connects TRBV29-1 to TRBJ2-1; 8 bases are a match to TRBD1. V dropped 6 bases and J dropped 4; count of bases not matched to a gene: 5. Germline values: CDR1 SQVTM, CDR2 ANQGSEA. This CDR3 region has 13 residues. CDR3 residues: CSVGQAGYNEQFF. The DNA of the CDR3 is TGCAGCGTGGGACAGGCGGGGTACAATGAGCAGTTCTTC.

The table lists this clone with a few counts. The chain joins TRBV6-5 to TRBJ1-1; 7 bases fit TRBD1. The CDR3 covers 15 residues. Per germline, CDR1 MNHEY and CDR2 SVGAGI. V was pared by 4 bases and J by 1 base, with 6 bases of the junction left unmatched. The DNA for the CDR3 is TGTGCCAGCAGTTCAACCGGGACAGCGAACACTGAAGCTTTCTTT. Encoded protein: CASSSTGTANTEAFF.

V is TRBV11-2 and J is TRBJ2-7, with D hard to call. The V gene's germline CDR1 is SGHAT and CDR2 FQNNGV. CDR3 length: 15 residues. V gave up 1 base and J gave up 0 bases, with 10 bases separating them. The DNA for the CDR3 is TGTGCCAGCAGCTTAGGGGTTAGGAGCTCCTACGAGCAGTACTTC. Translation gives CASSLGVRSSYEQYF.

This clone was seen only a few times. This sequence joins TRBV28 and TRBJ1-5, with a possible D match to TRBD1 (5 bases). Germline V lookup: CDR1 MDHEN, CDR2 SYDVKM. Trimming took 3 bases from V and 7 from J, leaving 13 bases between them. The CDR3 contains 14 residues. The CDR3 DNA sequence: TGTGCCAGCAGTTTGACCAGGGTTGCCCAGCCCCAGCATTTT. Translation gives CASSLTRVAQPQHF.

The CDR3, as DNA: TGTGCCAGCTCACCATATTCCCCGTTAAACACCGGGGAGCTGTTTTTT. Translation gives CASSPYSPLNTGELFF. V gene TRBV18 combines with J gene TRBJ2-2; D not resolved. With 2 bases removed from V and 2 bases from J, the gap between germline ends came to 12 bases. Germline V gene data show CDR1 as KGHSH and CDR2 as LQKENI. There are 16 residues in the CDR3. The variable domain in full, completed from reference TRBV18 and TRBJ2-2, reads NAGVMQNPRHLVRRRGQEARLRCSPMKGHSHVYWYRQLPEEGLKFMVYLQKENIIDESGMPKERFSAEFPKEGPSILRIQQVVRGDSAAYFCASSPYSPLNTGELFFGEGSRLTVL.

The chain carries TRBV19 and TRBJ1-1; 9 bases align to TRBD1. Germline CDR1 reads LNHDA; CDR2 reads SQIVND (reference sequence). V dropped 7 bases and J dropped 4; count of bases not matched to a gene: 4. The CDR3 extends over 13 amino acids. The CDR3 nucleotides read TGTGCCAGTACCACGGACAGGGGCACTGAAGCTTTCTTT. Its translation: CASTTDRGTEAFF.

This clone was observed a few times. The chain is built from TRBV3-1 (or the pseudogene TRBV3-2) and TRBJ1-1; TRBD1 is a possible D gene (6 bases). From germline, CDR1 is LGHDT and CDR2 YNNKEL (reference sequence). The V gene lost 4 bases and the J gene lost 1 base, with 7 bases spanning the gap. The CDR3 spans 13 residues. This CDR3 is CASSLGQNTEAFF. CDR3 nucleotides: TGTGCCAGCAGCCTGGGACAGAACACTGAAGCTTTCTTT.

This clone has only one observation. The V and J genes are TRBV6-5 and TRBJ2-7; D gene ambiguous. The CDR3 runs 14 residues. The germline V gene encodes CDR1 MNHEY and CDR2 SVGAGI. V shed 5 bases and J shed 5 bases, with 16 bases lying between them. CDR3 region: CASSQTYAVHEQYF. The CDR3 DNA sequence: TGTGCCAGCAGTCAGACTTATGCGGTCCACGAGCAGTACTTC.